One and the same sample provided the 30 T cell receptor beta chains below, sequenced in a study of blood T cell repertoires in COVID-19 (dated by TCRdb to 2018 to 2021). The library was obtained by the immunoSEQ multiplex PCR assay. Sourced from immuneACCESS, this table was stored by TCRdb with only in-frame sequences that have V and J called. A share of the clones is absent; for the studies checked, an unresolved V gene accounts for under half, and the remainder has no known explanation. The sample contains some 150,000 clones, about 80% of them found a single time. The top ten clonotypes cover approximately 2.4% of the sample. The sample comprised peripheral blood. The origin of the receptors is a human donor with acute or convalescent COVID-19. The donor label of this sample is uncertain.

The chain employs TRBV9 and TRBJ1-1; D is unresolved. Germline CDR1 SGDLS, CDR2 YYNGEE. The V and J ends lost 0 bases and 2 bases respectively, with 14 bases between them. The CDR3 length is 16 residues. This CDR3 reads CASSVGASYPNTEAFF. In DNA, the CDR3 is TGTGCCAGCAGCGTAGGGGCCAGCTATCCCAACACTGAAGCTTTCTTT.

The table lists this clone with a count of one. The CDR3 nucleotides read TGTGCCAGCAGCCTCTCGCTTGGACAGGAGCAGATCCGGCCTTTGAGAAAACTGTTTTTT. Protein product: CASSLSLGQEQIRPLRKLFF. The chain carries TRBV5-4 and TRBJ1-4; TRBD1 matches at 7 bases. V trimming: 4 bases; J trimming: 10 bases; junction bases outside the gene matches: 28. This CDR3 is 20 amino acids long. Per germline, CDR1 SGHNT and CDR2 YYREEE (reference sequence).

This chain connects TRBV20-1 to TRBJ1-1; weak D call: TRBD1 (6 bases). This CDR3 contains 14 residues. Germline V gene sequence: CDR1 DFQATT, CDR2 SNEGSKA (reference sequence). Trimming stripped 3 bases from V and 6 bases from J, with 17 bases between. The CDR3 protein is CSASQVRGVAEAFF. CDR3 bases: TGCAGTGCTAGTCAGGTCAGGGGAGTGGCTGAAGCTTTCTTT.

This sequence joins TRBV30 and TRBJ1-1; perhaps TRBD1 as D (5 bases). This CDR3 spans 13 amino acids. Deletions cut 4 bases from V and 1 base from J, with 10 bases between. From germline, CDR1 is GTSNPN and CDR2 SVGIG (reference sequence). CDR3 coding DNA: TGTGCCTGGACTGGGACTTCGAACACTGAAGCTTTCTTT. Protein: CAWTGTSNTEAFF.

This sequence joins TRBV19 and TRBJ2-3; D might be TRBD1 (5 bases). Germline CDR1 reads LNHDA; CDR2 reads SQIVND (reference sequence). The length of the CDR3 is 16 residues. V lost 4 bases, J lost 0 bases, and 14 bases lay in between. DNA of the CDR3: TGTGCCAGTAGTACTAAGGGGAAAGGGAGCACAGATACGCAGTATTTT. It yields the protein CASSTKGKGSTDTQYF.

The V call is TRBV2, the J call TRBJ1-1; no clear D. The V end was cut by 3 bases, the J end by 8 bases, with 10 bases between. The CDR3 is made up of 12 amino acids. Germline assignment: CDR1 SNHLY and CDR2 FYNNEI. The DNA for the CDR3 is TGTGCCAGCAGTGAGGCCAGAGCGGAAGCTTTCTTT. Amino acids: CASSEARAEAFF.

This clone has more than one count but fewer than ten. The chain carries TRBV28 and TRBJ2-3, with TRBD1 identical over 8 bases. Germline trimming cut 2 bases from V and 0 bases from J; bases unmatched to any gene: 7. The CDR3 consists of 17 residues. The germline V gene encodes CDR1 MDHEN and CDR2 SYDVKM. The CDR3 coding sequence is TGTGCCAGCAGTTTAAGGTCAGGGGGCGCGAGCACAGATACGCAGTATTTT. It yields the protein CASSLRSGGASTDTQYF.

The chain links TRBV14 to TRBJ1-2; 8 bases are shared with TRBD1. The CDR3 extends over 14 amino acids. J gave up 7 bases and V 4 bases, and 8 bases lay outside the gene matches. CDR1 is SGHDN, CDR2 FVKESK, per germline. The CDR3 here is CASSRLTGEGGYTF. The CDR3 DNA follows: TGTGCCAGCAGCCGACTGACAGGGGAGGGTGGCTACACCTTC. Combining the CDR3 with reference TRBV14 and TRBJ1-2 gives the whole variable domain EAGVTQFPSHSVIEKGQTVTLRCDPISGHDNLYWYRRVMGKEIKFLLHFVKESKQDESGMPNNRFLAERTGGTYSTLKVQPAELEDSGVYFCASSRLTGEGGYTFGSGTRLTVV.

CDR3 in DNA: TGTGCCACCATCCGGGGGGAGCCGGGATATGAGCAGTTCTTC. The encoded protein is CATIRGEPGYEQFF. The rearrangement uses TRBV25-1 and TRBJ2-1; 7 positions match TRBD2. The CDR3 is 14 amino acids. The V segment lost 10 bases and the J segment 8 bases; nucleotides outside the gene matches: 14. In germline, CDR1 is MGHDK, CDR2 SYGVNS.

The rearrangement links TRBV9 to TRBJ1-1; D may be TRBD1 (6 bases). The CDR3 consists of 14 residues. With 4 bases removed from V and 6 bases from J, the gap between germline ends came to 16 bases. Germline loops: CDR1 SGDLS, CDR2 YYNGEE. CDR3 in DNA: TGTGCCAGCAGCCCAAAGGAGTGGGGGCCTGAAGCTTTCTTT. Residues: CASSPKEWGPEAFF.

V usage is TRBV19 and J usage is TRBJ2-4; 7 nucleotides match TRBD1. The length of the CDR3 is 16 residues. In germline, CDR1 is LNHDA, CDR2 SQIVND (reference sequence). V gave up 2 bases and J gave up 2 bases; unmatched junction bases: 6. The CDR3 region is CASSITTGRSKNIQYF. The CDR3 DNA is TGTGCCAGTAGTATAACGACAGGGCGGTCCAAAAACATTCAGTACTTC.

This clone appeared once. V gene TRBV27 combines with J gene TRBJ1-1; possibly TRBD1 for D (5 bases). Trimming stripped 6 bases from V and 0 bases from J, with 11 bases between. Germline V gene sequence: CDR1 MNHEY, CDR2 SMNVEV (reference sequence). The CDR3 runs to 14 residues. In DNA, the CDR3 is TGTGCCAGCAGGACAGAGCCCCTGAACACTGAAGCTTTCTTT. Translating gives CASRTEPLNTEAFF.

The gene calls are TRBV28 and TRBJ2-7; 9 bases are shared with TRBD1. The V and J ends lost 4 bases and 4 bases, in that order; junction bases with no gene match: 8. CDR3 length: 15 amino acids. The germline V gene has CDR1 MDHEN and CDR2 SYDVKM. CDR3 residues: CASSSFPGQGYEQYF. For the CDR3, the DNA is TGTGCCAGCAGTTCCTTCCCGGGACAGGGTTACGAGCAGTACTTC.

V and J are TRBV2 and TRBJ1-2; TRBD1 matches at 12 bases. Germline CDR1 is SNHLY and CDR2 is FYNNEI. V lost 7 bases, J lost 4 bases, and 7 bases stayed unmatched. This CDR3 spans 15 amino acids. The CDR3 DNA reads as TGTGCCAGCAACCTCGGGACAGGGGGCCTCTATGGCTACACCTTC. The encoded protein is CASNLGTGGLYGYTF.

A note on this clone: This sample also contains other DNA sequences that code for the same CDR3. The V and J genes are TRBV7-9 and TRBJ2-3; weak D call: TRBD2 (5 bases). Trimming removed 1 base at V and 5 bases at J, with 10 bases between. The CDR3 loop spans 14 amino acids. CDR1 SEHNR and CDR2 FQNEAQ come from the germline V gene (reference sequence). As DNA, the CDR3 is TGTGCCAGCAGCTTAGTGGGAGTGGGAGATACGCAGTATTTT. Amino acids: CASSLVGVGDTQYF. Variable domain in full (rest from reference TRBV7-9 and TRBJ2-3): DTGVSQNPRHKITKRGQNVTFRCDPISEHNRLYWYRQTLGQGPEFLTYFQNEAQLEKSRLLSDRFSAERPKGSFSTLEIQRTEQGDSAMYLCASSLVGVGDTQYFGPGTRLTVL.

V gene TRBV11-1 combines with J gene TRBJ2-3; 7 bases fit TRBD2. Germline assignment: CDR1 SGHAT and CDR2 FQDESV (reference sequence). V was clipped by 0 bases and J by 4 bases; unmatched bases: 4. The CDR3 loop spans 15 amino acids. Written as DNA, the CDR3 is TGTGCCAGCAGCTTAGCAGCGGGAAGGCCAGATACGCAGTATTTT. It yields the protein CASSLAAGRPDTQYF.

The chain joins TRBV5-8 to TRBJ2-1, with 8 bases lining up with TRBD2. Germline assignment: CDR1 SGHTS and CDR2 YDEGEE. V gave up 1 base and J gave up 5 bases; unmatched junction bases: 8. CDR3 length: 16 amino acids. The CDR3 here is CASSLWNSGNHNEQFF. The CDR3 DNA is TGTGCCAGCAGCTTGTGGAATAGCGGGAACCACAATGAGCAGTTCTTC.

This clone was observed once. The junction departs from the called germline gene at one end, perhaps through a read error. The chain combines TRBV18 with TRBJ2-2; a weak D match, TRBD1 (6 bases). The CDR3 contains 15 residues. CDR1 is KGHSH, CDR2 LQKENI, per germline. The CDR3 protein is CASSPGTGNAGELFF. The CDR3 coding sequence is TGTGCCAGCTCACCAGGCACAGGGAACGCCGGGGAGCTGTTTTTT.

This chain connects TRBV27 to TRBJ2-5; 12 nucleotides match TRBD2. The length of the CDR3 is 17 residues. CDR1 is MNHEY, CDR2 SMNVEV, per germline (reference sequence). J was trimmed by 2 bases and V by 8 bases; bases with no gene match: 12. The CDR3 region has the DNA TGTGCCAGCCTCAAGACTAGCGGGAGTAGGGGTCAAGAGACCCAGTACTTC. Its translation is CASLKTSGSRGQETQYF.

V usage is TRBV4-1 and J usage is TRBJ2-2; possible D gene TRBD2, 5 bases. The CDR3 has 14 amino acids. Germline values: CDR1 MGHRA, CDR2 YSYEKL. Trimming cost V 0 bases and J 6 bases, with 8 bases left between them. CDR3 protein: CASSQEKAAGELFF. The CDR3 DNA follows: TGCGCCAGCAGCCAAGAAAAAGCGGCCGGGGAGCTGTTTTTT.

The CDR3 DNA reads TGTGCCAGTAGTGCTAGCGCCTCTAGCACAGATACGCAGTATTTT. This gives the protein CASSASASSTDTQYF. The J gene is TRBJ2-3, the V gene TRBV19; perhaps TRBD2 as D (6 bases). CDR3 length equals 15 residues. Trimming left V 5 bases short and J 0 bases short, with 12 bases between. Germline CDR1 LNHDA, CDR2 SQIVND (reference sequence).

The chain has TRBV19 and TRBJ2-2, with D tentatively TRBD1 (5 bases). The germline V gene has CDR1 LNHDA and CDR2 SQIVND (reference sequence). V lost 3 bases and J 1 base, leaving 12 bases between the germline ends. This CDR3 spans 16 amino acids. The DNA of the CDR3 is TGTGCCAGTAGTATGATCGTGACAGTGAACACCGGGGAGCTGTTTTTT. The encoded protein is CASSMIVTVNTGELFF.

The chain is built from TRBV7-3 and TRBJ2-3; D is uncertain. The germline V gene has CDR1 SGHTA and CDR2 FQGTGA. The CDR3 consists of 13 residues. Deletions cut 2 bases from V and 1 base from J, with 4 bases between. The CDR3 loop is CASSLGGTDTQYF. CDR3 nucleotide sequence: TGTGCCAGCAGCTTAGGAGGCACAGATACGCAGTATTTT.

The genes are TRBV7-8 and TRBJ1-4; tentative D call: TRBD1 (6 bases). CDR3 size: 13 residues. The ends were cut back, 4 bases at V and 7 bases at J, with 10 bases in the middle. The germline gives CDR1 SGHVS, CDR2 FQNEAQ. The CDR3 region is CASSSRTVEKLFF. CDR3 coding DNA: TGTGCCAGCAGCTCACGGACAGTTGAAAAACTGTTTTTT.

The V and J genes are TRBV10-1 and TRBJ1-5; D is ambiguous. Germline lookup yields CDR1 WNHNN and CDR2 SYGVQD (reference sequence). Trimming shortened V by 6 bases and J by 2 bases, and 11 bases separated the two germline ends. The CDR3 sequence is 14 residues long. CDR3 loop: CASSGWEGNQPQHF. Here the CDR3 DNA reads TGCGCCAGCAGCGGGTGGGAGGGCAATCAGCCCCAGCATTTT.

The rearrangement joins TRBV30 to TRBJ1-2; 8 nucleotides line up with TRBD1. CDR3 length: 14 residues. CDR1 and CDR2 (germline): GTSNPN, SVGIG (reference sequence). With V trimmed by 4 bases and J by 3 bases, 7 bases remained unmatched. CDR3 coding DNA: TGTGCCTGGACCCTGGACAGGGCTGACTATGGCTACACCTTC. Protein product: CAWTLDRADYGYTF.

The rearrangement joins TRBV7-2 to TRBJ2-7, with TRBD2 as a possible D gene (5 bases). V dropped 0 bases and J dropped 9 bases, with 12 bases sitting between them. This CDR3 has 13 residues. Germline-derived CDR1 and CDR2 are SGHTA and FQGNSA. The CDR3 coding sequence is TGTGCCAGCAGCTTAGCGGAGGATCACGCGCAGTACTTC. Its translation is CASSLAEDHAQYF.

This rearrangement joins TRBV6-5 to TRBJ1-2; no firm D call. Trimming left V 6 bases short and J 0 bases short, with 8 bases between. The length of the CDR3 is 13 residues. CDR1 is MNHEY and CDR2 is SVGAGI in the germline V gene. In DNA, the CDR3 is TGTGCCAGCAGAAGCGGTACTAACTATGGCTACACCTTC. This translates into CASRSGTNYGYTF.

This clone occurred once. The genes are TRBV2 and TRBJ1-6; no definite D call. V was clipped by 2 bases and J by 0 bases, with 8 bases between them. CDR3 length equals 16 residues. Germline loops: CDR1 SNHLY, CDR2 FYNNEI. CDR3: CASSETRSSYNSPLHF. CDR3 DNA: TGTGCCAGCAGTGAAACTCGGAGCTCCTATAATTCACCCCTCCACTTT.

This clone has just one count. The chain employs TRBV5-1 and TRBJ2-3; 15 bases are a match to TRBD2. The CDR3 contains 16 residues. Germline lookup yields CDR1 SGHRS and CDR2 YFSETQ. J was trimmed by 4 bases and V by 3 bases; bases with no gene match: 3. CDR3 sequence: CASSSGLAGGADTQYF. The CDR3 DNA reads as TGCGCCAGCAGCTCAGGACTAGCGGGGGGGGCAGATACGCAGTATTTT. The entire variable domain, with the rest obtained from reference TRBV5-1 and TRBJ2-3, is as follows: KAGVTQTPRYLIKTRGQQVTLSCSPISGHRSVSWYQQTPGQGLQFLFEYFSETQRNKGNFPGRFSGRQFSNSRSEMNVSTLELGDSALYLCASSSGLAGGADTQYFGPGTRLTVL.